This T cell receptor (beta chain) originates from a study of shared clonotypes between healthy human individuals. General study results and limits: Rarefaction revealed incomplete sorted-subset sequencing despite large depth. A reduction in generation probabilities was seen for non-shared clonotypes relative to those shared by all four donors.

The germline V and J ends were trimmed by 8 bases and 0 bases, with 13 bases remaining between them. There are 15 residues in the CDR3. In germline, CDR1 is LNHDA, CDR2 SQIVND (reference sequence). The protocol was immunoSEQ multiplex PCR, while the TCRdb copy is restricted to in-frame clones and leaves out a portion. The data contain approximately 2,300,000 clones, around 92% of them singletons. Points on this clone: The target antigen is unknown.

V is TRBV19 and J is TRBJ2-2, with D hard to call. Sequenced input: naive CD4+ T cells from PBMCs. Subset reported: CD45RA+ positively selected. This clonotype was obtained from a man between 18 and 35 years old in good health. Some clones in this sample may be carry-over from other donors' samples. The CDR3 here is CASRTTQSNTGELFF. CDR3 coding DNA: TGTGCCAGTCGAACGACACAATCGAACACCGGGGAGCTGTTTTTT.